This TCR beta chain originates from a study of Graves' ophthalmopathy and Graves' hyperthyroidism. The table lists this clonotype with many counts. Amplification of the TCR beta CDR3 regions used RNA transcripts (as template). HTBI primers primed a first-round RT-PCR, and a second-round multiplex PCR followed. TCRdb reprocessed the multiplex PCR reads via MiXCR and lists one record per CDR3 protein. The sample includes about half a million distinct CDR3 sequences, around an eighth seen only once; the top ten take 9.5% to 10%. The V end was cut by 6 bases, the J end by 6 bases, with 14 bases between. The CDR3 runs to 13 residues. CDR1 and CDR2 (germline): MNHEY, SVGAGI.

The chain couples TRBV6-5 to TRBJ1-2; TRBD1 is a possible D gene (6 bases). This clonotype was sampled from a woman aged 25 to 39 with Graves' ophthalmopathy. Sequenced sample: blood. CDR3 DNA sequence: TGTGCCAGCAGCCCGGAGTGGGGGCATGGCTACACCTTC. This codes for CASSPEWGHGYTF.